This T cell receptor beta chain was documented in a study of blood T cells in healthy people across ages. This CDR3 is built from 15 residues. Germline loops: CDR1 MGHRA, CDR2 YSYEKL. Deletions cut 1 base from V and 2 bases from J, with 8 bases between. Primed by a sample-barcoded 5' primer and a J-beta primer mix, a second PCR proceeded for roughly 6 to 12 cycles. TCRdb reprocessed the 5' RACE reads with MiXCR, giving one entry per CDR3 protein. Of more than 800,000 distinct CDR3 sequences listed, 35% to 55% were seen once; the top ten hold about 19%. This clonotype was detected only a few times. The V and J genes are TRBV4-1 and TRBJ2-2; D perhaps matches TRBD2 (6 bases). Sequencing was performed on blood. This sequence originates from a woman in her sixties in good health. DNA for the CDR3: TGCGCCAGCAGCCAAGCCGGGACTAACACCGGGGAGCTGTTTTTT. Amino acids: CASSQAGTNTGELFF.